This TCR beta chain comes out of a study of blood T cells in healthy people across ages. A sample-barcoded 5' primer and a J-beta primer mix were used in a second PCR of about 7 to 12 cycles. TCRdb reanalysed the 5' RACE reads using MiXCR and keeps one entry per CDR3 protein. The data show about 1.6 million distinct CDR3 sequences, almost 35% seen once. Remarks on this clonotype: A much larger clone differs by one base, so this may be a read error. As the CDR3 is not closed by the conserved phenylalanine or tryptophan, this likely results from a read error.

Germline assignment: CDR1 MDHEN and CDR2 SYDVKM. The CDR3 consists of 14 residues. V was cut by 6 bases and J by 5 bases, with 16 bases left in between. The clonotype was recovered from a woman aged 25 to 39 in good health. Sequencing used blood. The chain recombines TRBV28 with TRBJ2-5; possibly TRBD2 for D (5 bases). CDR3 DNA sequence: TGTGCCAGCAGCTCTCCCTCCCCGGGGGAGACCCAGTACGTC. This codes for CASSSPSPGETQYV.